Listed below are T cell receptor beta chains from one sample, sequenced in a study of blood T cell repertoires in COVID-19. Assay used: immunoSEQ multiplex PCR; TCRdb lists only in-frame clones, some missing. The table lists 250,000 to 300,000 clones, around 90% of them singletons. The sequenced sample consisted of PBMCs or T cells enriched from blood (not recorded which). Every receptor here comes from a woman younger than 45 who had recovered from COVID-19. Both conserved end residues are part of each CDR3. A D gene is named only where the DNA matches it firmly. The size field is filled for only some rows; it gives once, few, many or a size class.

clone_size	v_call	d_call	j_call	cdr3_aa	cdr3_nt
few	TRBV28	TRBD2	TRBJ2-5	CASSLRGSGGRWTQYF	TGTGCCAGCAGTTTACGGGGGAGCGGGGGGCGCTGGACCCAGTACTTC
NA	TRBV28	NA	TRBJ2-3	CASSLRGRTDTQYF	TGTGCCAGCAGTTTAAGAGGGCGCACAGATACGCAGTATTTT
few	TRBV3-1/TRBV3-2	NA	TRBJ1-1	CASSQVLRGVNTEAFF	TGTGCCAGCAGCCAAGTGCTCCGGGGGGTGAACACTGAAGCTTTCTTT
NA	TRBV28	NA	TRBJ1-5	CASSPPGGGQPQHF	TGTGCCAGCAGTCCCCCCGGGGGTGGACAGCCCCAGCATTTT
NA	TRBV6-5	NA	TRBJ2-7	CASSYSTTYEQYF	TGTGCCAGCAGTTACTCAACTACCTACGAGCAGTACTTC
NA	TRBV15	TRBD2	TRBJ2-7	CATSSLLGTSGTYEQYF	TGTGCCACCAGCAGTCTACTCGGGACTAGCGGAACCTACGAGCAGTACTTC
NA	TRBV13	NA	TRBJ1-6	CASSQQPTVGFNSPLHF	TGTGCCAGCAGCCAACAACCGACAGTCGGATTTAATTCACCCCTCCACTTT
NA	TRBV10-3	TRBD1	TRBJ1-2	CAISVQGASTVTF	TGTGCCATCAGTGTCCAGGGGGCCTCCACGGTCACCTTC
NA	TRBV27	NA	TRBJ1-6	CASTWATSRISYNSPLHF	TGTGCCAGCACCTGGGCGACAAGCCGGATCTCCTATAATTCACCCCTCCACTTT
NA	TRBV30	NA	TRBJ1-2	CAWSVVWGGGYTF	TGTGCCTGGAGTGTTGTTTGGGGAGGCGGCTACACCTTC
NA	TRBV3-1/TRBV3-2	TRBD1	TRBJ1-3	CASSQTWDRAGNTIYF	TGTGCCAGCAGCCAAACTTGGGACAGGGCTGGAAACACCATATATTTT
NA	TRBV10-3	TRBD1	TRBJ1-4	CAISDPDRAIGKLFF	TGTGCCATCAGTGATCCTGACAGGGCCATCGGTAAACTGTTTTTT
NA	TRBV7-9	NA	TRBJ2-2	CASSYSGGPGELFF	TGTGCCAGCAGTTATAGCGGCGGGCCCGGGGAGCTGTTTTTT
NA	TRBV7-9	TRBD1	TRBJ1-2	CASSLAGQGLYGYTF	TGTGCCAGCAGCTTAGCGGGACAGGGTCTCTATGGCTACACCTTC
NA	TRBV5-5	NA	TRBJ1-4	CASSFLGGEKLFF	TGTGCCAGCAGCTTTCTAGGCGGGGAAAAACTGTTTTTT
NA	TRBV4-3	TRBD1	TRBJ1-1	CASSQGTGTLEAFF	TGCGCCAGCAGCCAAGGGACAGGAACCCTTGAAGCTTTCTTT
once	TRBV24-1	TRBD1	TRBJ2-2	CATSAWTGEGTGELFF	TGTGCCACCAGTGCCTGGACAGGGGAGGGCACCGGGGAGCTGTTTTTT
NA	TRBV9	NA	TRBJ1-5	CASSYSGNQPQHF	TGTGCCAGCAGTTATAGTGGCAATCAGCCCCAGCATTTT
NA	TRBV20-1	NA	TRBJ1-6	CSASTENSPLHF	TGCAGTGCTAGTACGGAGAATTCACCCCTCCACTTT
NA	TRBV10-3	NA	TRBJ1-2	CAIKDIAFSGYTF	TGTGCCATCAAGGACATCGCCTTCAGTGGCTACACCTTC
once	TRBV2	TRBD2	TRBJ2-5	CASSGVGGSEETQYF	TGTGCCAGCAGTGGGGTTGGCGGGAGTGAAGAGACCCAGTACTTC
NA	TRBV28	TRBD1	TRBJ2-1	CASSLSRGPGDEQFF	TGTGCCAGCAGTTTAAGCAGGGGGCCAGGCGATGAGCAGTTCTTC
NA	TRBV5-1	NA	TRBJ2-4	CASSLSEGTKNIQYF	TGCGCCAGCAGCTTGTCCGAGGGCACCAAAAACATTCAGTACTTC
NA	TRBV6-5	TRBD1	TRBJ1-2	CASSSAGQGAGGYTF	TGTGCCAGCAGTTCTGCCGGACAGGGGGCTGGCGGCTACACCTTC
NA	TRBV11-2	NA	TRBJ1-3	CASSLGGSGRNTIYF	TGTGCCAGCAGCCTCGGGGGGTCTGGCCGAAACACCATATATTTT
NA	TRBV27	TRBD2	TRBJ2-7	CASSSGTSGSYEQYF	TGTGCCAGCAGTTCCGGGACTAGCGGCTCCTACGAGCAGTACTTC
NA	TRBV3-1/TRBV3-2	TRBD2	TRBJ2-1	CASSPGLAGGSFYNEQFF	TGTGCCAGCAGCCCCGGACTAGCGGGAGGAAGTTTCTACAATGAGCAGTTCTTC
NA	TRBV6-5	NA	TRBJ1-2	CASSPRTGYYGYTF	TGTGCCAGCAGTCCCCGAACAGGTTACTATGGCTACACCTTC
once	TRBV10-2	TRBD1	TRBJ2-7	CASLGQAEQYF	TGCGCCAGCCTGGGACAGGCAGAGCAGTACTTC
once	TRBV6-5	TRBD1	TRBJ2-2	CASSRDRANTGELFF	TGTGCCAGCAGCCGGGACAGGGCGAACACCGGGGAGCTGTTTTTT
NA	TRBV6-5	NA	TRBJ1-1	CASSYSTLGGDTEAFF	TGTGCCAGCAGTTACTCGACCCTAGGGGGTGACACTGAAGCTTTCTTT
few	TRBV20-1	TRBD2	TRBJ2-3	CSASSGGRSDTQYF	TGCAGTGCTAGTTCGGGGGGGCGTAGCGATACGCAGTATTTT
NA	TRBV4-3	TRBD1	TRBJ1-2	CASSQEPRDSSYGYTF	TGCGCCAGCAGCCAAGAACCCCGGGACAGCTCTTATGGCTACACCTTC